This T cell receptor beta chain was obtained from a study of T cells in Graves' hyperthyroidism and ophthalmopathy. The wider study: Any treatment followed the collection of peripheral blood at initial diagnosis.

Study-wide points: Ophthalmopathy was identified by the model a median around 5.9 months ahead of onset.

The CDR3 loop spans 15 amino acids. Trimming took 6 bases from V and 4 from J; bases not matched to a gene: 8. Germline V gives CDR1 MDHEN, CDR2 SYDVKM. TCR beta CDR3 sequences were amplified from RNA transcripts. During a first-round RT-PCR of the TCR CDR3, the HTBI primer set was used. MiXCR, run by TCRdb on the multiplex PCR reads, gives a single entry per CDR3 protein. Seen here are fewer than 450,000 distinct CDR3 sequences, more than 12% observed once, and the top ten hold 25% to 30%. This clonotype was detected only a few times. Its antigen is unknown. The material sequenced was blood. The clonotype comes from a man aged 45-65 years with Graves' ophthalmopathy. The gene calls are TRBV28 and TRBJ2-1; 8 bases line up with TRBD1. The CDR3: CASRNDRGNYNEQFF. As DNA, the CDR3 is TGTGCCAGCAGAAATGACAGGGGCAATTACAATGAGCAGTTCTTC.